Sequencing of this T cell receptor beta chain was carried out in a study of PD-L1 blockade in urothelial cancer. About the study: Analyses were performed on blood at 3 weeks after treatment start (the second dose) and at 6 weeks.

The method was immunoSEQ multiplex PCR; TCRdb's version includes in-frame clones alone and lacks a portion of them. The repertoire holds more than 95,000 clones, more than 70% seen once, with 2% to 3% in the top ten. Time point here: peripheral blood 6 weeks after treatment start. The CDR3 covers 18 residues. The germline CDR1 and CDR2 sequences are MRHNA and SNTAGT. V shed 0 bases, J shed 1 base, and the junction held 10 bases outside the gene matches. This chain links TRBV6-4 with TRBJ2-3; 7 bases match TRBD2. This clonotype was sampled from a man aged 50 or older with urothelial cancer. This sample comprised PBMCs, obtained around atezolizumab (anti-PD-L1) treatment. CDR3 sequence reads: CASSDSSALAEGTDTQYF. CDR3 nucleotides: TGTGCCAGCAGTGACTCTTCAGCTCTAGCGGAGGGCACAGATACGCAGTATTTT.